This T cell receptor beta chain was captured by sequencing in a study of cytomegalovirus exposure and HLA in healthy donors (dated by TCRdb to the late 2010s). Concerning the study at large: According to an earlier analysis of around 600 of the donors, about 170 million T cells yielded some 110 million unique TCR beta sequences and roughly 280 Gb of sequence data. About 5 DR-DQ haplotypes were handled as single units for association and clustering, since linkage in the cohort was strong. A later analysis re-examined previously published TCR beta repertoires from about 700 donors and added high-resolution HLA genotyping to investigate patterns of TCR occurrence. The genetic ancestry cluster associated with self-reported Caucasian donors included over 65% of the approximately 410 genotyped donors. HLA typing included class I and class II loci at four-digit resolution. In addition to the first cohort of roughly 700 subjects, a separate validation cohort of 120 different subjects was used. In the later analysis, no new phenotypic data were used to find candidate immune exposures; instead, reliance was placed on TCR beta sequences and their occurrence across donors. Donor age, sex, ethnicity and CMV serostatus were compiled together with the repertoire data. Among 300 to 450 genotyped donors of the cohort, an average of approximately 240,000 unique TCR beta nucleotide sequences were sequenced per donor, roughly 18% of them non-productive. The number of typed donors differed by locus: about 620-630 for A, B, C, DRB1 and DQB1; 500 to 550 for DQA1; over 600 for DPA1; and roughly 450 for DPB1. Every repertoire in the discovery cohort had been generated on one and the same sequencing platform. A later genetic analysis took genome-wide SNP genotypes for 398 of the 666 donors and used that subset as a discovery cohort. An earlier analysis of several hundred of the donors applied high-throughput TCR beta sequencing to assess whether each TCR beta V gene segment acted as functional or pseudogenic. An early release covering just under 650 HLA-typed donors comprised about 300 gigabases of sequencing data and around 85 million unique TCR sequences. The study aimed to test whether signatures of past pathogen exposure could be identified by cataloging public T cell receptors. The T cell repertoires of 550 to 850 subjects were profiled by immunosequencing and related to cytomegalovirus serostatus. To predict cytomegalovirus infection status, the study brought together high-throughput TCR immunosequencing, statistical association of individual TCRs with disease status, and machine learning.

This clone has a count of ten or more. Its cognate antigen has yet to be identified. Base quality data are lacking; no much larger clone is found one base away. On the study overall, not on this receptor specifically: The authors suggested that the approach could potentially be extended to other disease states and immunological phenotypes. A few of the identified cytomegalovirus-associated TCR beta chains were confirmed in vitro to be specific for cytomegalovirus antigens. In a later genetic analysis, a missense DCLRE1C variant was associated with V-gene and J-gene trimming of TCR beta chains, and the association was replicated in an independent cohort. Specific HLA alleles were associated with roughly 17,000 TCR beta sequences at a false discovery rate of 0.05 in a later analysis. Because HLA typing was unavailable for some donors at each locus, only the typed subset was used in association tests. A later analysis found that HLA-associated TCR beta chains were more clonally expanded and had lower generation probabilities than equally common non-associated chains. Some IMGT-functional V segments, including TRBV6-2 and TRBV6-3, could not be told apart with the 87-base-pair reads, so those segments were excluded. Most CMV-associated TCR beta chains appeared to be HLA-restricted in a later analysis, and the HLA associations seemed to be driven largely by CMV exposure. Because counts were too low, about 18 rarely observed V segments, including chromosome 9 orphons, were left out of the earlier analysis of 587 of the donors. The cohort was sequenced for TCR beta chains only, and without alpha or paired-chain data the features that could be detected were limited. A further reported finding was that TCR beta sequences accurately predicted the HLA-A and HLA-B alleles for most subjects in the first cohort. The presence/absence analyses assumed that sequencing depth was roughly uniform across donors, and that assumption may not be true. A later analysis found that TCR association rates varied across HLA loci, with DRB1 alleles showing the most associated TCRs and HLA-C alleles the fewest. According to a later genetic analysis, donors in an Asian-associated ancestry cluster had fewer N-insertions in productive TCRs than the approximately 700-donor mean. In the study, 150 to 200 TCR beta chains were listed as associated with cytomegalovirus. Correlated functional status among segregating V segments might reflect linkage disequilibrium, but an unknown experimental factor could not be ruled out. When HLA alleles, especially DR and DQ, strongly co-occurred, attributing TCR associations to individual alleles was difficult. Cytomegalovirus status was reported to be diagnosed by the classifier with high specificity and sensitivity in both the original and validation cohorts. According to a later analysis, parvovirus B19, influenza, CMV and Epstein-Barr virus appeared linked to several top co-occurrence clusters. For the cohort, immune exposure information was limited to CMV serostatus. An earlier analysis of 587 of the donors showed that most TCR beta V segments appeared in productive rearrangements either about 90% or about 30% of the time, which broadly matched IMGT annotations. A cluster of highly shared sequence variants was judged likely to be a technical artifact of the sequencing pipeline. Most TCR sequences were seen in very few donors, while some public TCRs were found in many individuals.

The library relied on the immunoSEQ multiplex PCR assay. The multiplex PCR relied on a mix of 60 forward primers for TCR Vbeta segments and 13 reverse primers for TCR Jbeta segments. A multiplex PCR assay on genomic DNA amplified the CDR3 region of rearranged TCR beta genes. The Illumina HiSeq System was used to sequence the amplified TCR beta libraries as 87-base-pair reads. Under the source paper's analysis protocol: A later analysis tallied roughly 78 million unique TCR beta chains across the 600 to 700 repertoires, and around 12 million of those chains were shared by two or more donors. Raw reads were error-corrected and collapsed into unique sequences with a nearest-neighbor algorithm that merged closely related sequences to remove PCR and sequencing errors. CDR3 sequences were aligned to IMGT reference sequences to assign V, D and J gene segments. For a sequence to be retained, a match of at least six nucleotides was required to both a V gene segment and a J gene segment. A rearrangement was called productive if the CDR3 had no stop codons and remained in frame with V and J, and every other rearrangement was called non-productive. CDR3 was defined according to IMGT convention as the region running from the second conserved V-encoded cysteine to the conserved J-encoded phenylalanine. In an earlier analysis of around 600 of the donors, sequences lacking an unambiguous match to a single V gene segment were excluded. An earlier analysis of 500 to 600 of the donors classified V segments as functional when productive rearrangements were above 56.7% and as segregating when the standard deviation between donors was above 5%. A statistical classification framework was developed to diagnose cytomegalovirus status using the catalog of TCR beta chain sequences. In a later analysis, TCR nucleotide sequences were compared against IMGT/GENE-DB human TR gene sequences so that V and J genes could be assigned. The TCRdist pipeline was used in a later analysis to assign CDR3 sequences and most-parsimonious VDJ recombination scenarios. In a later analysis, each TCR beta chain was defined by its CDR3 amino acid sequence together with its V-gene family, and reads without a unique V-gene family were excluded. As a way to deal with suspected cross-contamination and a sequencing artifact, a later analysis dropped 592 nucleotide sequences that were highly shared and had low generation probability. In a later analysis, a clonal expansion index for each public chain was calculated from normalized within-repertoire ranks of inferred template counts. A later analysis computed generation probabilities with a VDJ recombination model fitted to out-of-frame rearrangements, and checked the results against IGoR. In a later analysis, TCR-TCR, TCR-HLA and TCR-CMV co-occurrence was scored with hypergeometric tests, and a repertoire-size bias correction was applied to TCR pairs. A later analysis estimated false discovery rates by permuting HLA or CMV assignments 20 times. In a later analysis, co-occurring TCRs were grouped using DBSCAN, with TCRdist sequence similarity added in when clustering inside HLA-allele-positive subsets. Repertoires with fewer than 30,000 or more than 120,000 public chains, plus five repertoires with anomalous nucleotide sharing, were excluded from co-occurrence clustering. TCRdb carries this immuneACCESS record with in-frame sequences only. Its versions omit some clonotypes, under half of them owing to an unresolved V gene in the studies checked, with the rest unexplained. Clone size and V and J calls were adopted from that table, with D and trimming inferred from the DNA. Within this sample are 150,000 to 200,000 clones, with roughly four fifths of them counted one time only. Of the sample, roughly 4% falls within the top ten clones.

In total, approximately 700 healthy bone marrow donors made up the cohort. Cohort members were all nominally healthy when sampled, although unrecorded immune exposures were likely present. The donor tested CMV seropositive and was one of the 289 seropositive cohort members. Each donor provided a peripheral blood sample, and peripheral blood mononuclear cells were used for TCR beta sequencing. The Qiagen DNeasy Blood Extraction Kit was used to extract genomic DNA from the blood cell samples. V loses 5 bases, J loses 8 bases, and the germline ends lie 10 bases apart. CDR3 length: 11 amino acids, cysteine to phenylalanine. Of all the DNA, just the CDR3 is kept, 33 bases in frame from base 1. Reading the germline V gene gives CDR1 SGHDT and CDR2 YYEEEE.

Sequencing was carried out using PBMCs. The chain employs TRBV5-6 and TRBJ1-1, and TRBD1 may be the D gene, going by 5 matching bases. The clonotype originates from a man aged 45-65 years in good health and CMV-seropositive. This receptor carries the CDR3 CASRGLSEAFF. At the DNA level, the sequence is TGTGCCAGCAGGGGGCTTTCGGAAGCTTTCTTT.